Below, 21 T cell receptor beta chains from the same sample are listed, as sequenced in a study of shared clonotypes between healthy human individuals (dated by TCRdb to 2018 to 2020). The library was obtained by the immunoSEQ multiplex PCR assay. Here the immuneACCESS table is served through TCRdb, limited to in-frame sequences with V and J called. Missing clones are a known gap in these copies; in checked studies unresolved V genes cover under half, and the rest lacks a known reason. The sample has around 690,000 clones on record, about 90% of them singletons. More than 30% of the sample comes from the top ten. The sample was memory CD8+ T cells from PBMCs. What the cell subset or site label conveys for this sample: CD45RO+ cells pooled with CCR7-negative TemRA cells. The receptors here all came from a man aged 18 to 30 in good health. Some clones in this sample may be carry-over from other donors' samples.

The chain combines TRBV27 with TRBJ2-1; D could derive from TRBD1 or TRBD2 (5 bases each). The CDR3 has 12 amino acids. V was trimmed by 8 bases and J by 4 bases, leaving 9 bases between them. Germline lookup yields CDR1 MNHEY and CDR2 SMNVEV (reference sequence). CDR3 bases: TGTGCCAGCGTGGGGACGTACAATGAGCAGTTCTTC. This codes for CASVGTYNEQFF.

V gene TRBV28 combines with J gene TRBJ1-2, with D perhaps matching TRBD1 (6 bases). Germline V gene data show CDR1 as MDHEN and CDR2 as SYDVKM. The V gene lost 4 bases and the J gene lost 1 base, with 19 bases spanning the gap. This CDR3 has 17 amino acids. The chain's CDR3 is CASSSSFPGELNYGYTF. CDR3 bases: TGTGCCAGCAGTTCTTCTTTCCCAGGGGAGCTTAACTATGGCTACACCTTC.

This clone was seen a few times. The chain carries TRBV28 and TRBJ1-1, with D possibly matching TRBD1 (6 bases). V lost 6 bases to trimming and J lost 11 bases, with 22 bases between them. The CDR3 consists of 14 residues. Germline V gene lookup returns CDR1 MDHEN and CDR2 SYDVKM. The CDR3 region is CASRDRGAGRGAFF. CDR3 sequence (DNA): TGTGCCAGCAGGGATAGGGGGGCGGGGCGCGGTGCTTTCTTT.

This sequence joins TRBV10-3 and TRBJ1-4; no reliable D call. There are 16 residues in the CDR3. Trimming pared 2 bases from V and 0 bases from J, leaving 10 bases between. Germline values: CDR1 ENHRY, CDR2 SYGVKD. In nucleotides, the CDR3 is TGTGCCATCAGTGAGGGGATCCGTGCAACTAATGAAAAACTGTTTTTT. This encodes CAISEGIRATNEKLFF.

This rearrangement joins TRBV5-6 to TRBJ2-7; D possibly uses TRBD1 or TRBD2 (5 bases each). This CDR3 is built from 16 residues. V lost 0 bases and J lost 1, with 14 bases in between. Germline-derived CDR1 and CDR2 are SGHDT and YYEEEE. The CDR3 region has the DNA TGTGCCAGCAGCTTGGTCGGCAGGGAGCAGTCCTACGAGCAGTACTTC. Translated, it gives CASSLVGREQSYEQYF.

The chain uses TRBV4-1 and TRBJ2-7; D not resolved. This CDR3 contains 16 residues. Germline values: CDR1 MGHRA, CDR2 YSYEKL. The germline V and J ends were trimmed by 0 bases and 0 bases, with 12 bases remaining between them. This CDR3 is CASSQEAPGLSYEQYF. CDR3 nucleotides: TGCGCCAGCAGCCAAGAAGCTCCCGGGCTCTCCTACGAGCAGTACTTC.

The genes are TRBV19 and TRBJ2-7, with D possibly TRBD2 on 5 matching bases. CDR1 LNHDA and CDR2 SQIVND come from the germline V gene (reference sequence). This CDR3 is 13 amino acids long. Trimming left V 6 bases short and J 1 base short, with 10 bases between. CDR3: CASSARTSYEQYF. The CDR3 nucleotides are TGTGCCAGTAGCGCGAGGACTTCCTACGAGCAGTACTTC.

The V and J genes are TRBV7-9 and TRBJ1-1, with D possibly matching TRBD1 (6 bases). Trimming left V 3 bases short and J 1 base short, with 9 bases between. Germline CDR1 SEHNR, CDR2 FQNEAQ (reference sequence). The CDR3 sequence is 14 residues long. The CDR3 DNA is TGTGCCAGCAGCTTCGGCAGGGGGAACACTGAAGCTTTCTTT. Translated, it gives CASSFGRGNTEAFF.

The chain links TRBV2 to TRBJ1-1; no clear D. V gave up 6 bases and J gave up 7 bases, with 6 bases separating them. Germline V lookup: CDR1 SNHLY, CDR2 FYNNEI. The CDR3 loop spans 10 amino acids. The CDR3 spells CASRAIEAFF. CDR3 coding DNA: TGTGCCAGCAGGGCCATTGAAGCTTTCTTT.

CDR3 bases: TGTGCCAGCAGTCCCAGGGGCCTTAATGAAAAACTGTTTTTT. As protein: CASSPRGLNEKLFF. V usage is TRBV28 and J usage is TRBJ1-4; possibly TRBD1 for D (6 bases). Germline CDR1 reads MDHEN; CDR2 reads SYDVKM. The CDR3 has 14 residues. V was shortened by 5 bases and J by 4 bases, with 11 bases between the two germline ends.

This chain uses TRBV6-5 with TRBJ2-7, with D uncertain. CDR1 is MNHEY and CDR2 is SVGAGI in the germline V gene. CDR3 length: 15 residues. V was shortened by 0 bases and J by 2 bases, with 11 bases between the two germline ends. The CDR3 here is CASSYSARAPYEQYF. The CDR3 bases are TGTGCCAGCAGTTACTCGGCTAGGGCCCCCTACGAGCAGTACTTC.

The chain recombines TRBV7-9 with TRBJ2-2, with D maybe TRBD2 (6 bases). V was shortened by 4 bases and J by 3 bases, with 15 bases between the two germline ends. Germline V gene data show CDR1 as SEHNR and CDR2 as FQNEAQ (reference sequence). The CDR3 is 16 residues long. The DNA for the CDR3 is TGTGCCAGCAGCTACGTCGGGGGTAGCGACACCGGGGAGCTGTTTTTT. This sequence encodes CASSYVGGSDTGELFF.

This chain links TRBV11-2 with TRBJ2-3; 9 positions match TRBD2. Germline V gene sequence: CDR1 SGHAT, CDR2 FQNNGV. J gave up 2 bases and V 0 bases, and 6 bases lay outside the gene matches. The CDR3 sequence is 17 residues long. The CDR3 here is CASSLDLTSGYTDTQYF. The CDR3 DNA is TGTGCCAGCAGCTTAGATCTAACTAGCGGGTACACAGATACGCAGTATTTT.

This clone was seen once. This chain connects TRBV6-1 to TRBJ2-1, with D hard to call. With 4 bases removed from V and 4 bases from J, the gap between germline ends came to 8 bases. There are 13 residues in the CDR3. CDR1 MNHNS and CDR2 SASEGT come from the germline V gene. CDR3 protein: CASSGWIYNEQFF. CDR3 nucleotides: TGTGCCAGCAGTGGATGGATTTACAATGAGCAGTTCTTC.

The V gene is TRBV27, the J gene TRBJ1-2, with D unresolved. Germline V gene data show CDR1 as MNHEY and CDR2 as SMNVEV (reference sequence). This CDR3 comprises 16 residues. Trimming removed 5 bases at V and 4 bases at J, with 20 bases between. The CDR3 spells CASSPSFGPVGYGYTF. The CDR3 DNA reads TGTGCCAGCAGTCCATCATTCGGGCCCGTAGGCTATGGCTACACCTTC.

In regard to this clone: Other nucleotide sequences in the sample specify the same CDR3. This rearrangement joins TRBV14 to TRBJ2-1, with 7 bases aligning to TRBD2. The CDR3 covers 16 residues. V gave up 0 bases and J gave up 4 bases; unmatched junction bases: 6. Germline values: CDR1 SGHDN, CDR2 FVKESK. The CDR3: CASSQDPGGIYNEQFF. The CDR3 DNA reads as TGTGCCAGCAGCCAAGATCCGGGAGGTATTTACAATGAGCAGTTCTTC.

DNA for the CDR3: TGCGCCAGCAGACCGGGACTAGCGGGAGTGGGCCCAAGCACAGATACGCAGTATTTT. Protein: CASRPGLAGVGPSTDTQYF. The chain combines TRBV5-1 with TRBJ2-3; TRBD2 aligns across 14 bases. J lost 0 bases, V lost 5 bases, and 11 bases had no gene match. This CDR3 contains 19 residues. Germline V CDR1 and CDR2: SGHRS, YFSETQ.

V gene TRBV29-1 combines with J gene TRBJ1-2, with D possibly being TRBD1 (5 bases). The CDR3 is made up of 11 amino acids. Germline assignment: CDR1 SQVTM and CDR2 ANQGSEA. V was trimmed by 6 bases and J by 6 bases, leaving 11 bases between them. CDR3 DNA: TGCAGCGTGAGGGGCGCGGATGGCTACACCTTC. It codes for CSVRGADGYTF.

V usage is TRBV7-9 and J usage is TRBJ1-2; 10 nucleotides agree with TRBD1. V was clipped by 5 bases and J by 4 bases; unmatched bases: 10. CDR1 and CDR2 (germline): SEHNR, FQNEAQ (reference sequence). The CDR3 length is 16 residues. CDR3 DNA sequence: TGTGCCAGCAGCGGGCCGACAGGGGGCGTCTTCTATGGCTACACCTTC. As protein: CASSGPTGGVFYGYTF.

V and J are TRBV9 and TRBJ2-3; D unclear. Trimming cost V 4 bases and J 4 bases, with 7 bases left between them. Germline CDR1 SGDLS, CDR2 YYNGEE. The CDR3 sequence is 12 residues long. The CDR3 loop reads CASSSSPDTQYF. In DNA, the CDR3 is TGTGCCAGCAGCTCCTCCCCAGATACGCAGTATTTT.

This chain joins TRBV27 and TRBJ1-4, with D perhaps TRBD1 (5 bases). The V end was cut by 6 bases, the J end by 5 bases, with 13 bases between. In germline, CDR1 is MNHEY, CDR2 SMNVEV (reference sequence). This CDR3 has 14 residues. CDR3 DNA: TGTGCCAGCAGCCGAGGAGGGGTAAATGAAAAACTGTTTTTT. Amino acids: CASSRGGVNEKLFF.